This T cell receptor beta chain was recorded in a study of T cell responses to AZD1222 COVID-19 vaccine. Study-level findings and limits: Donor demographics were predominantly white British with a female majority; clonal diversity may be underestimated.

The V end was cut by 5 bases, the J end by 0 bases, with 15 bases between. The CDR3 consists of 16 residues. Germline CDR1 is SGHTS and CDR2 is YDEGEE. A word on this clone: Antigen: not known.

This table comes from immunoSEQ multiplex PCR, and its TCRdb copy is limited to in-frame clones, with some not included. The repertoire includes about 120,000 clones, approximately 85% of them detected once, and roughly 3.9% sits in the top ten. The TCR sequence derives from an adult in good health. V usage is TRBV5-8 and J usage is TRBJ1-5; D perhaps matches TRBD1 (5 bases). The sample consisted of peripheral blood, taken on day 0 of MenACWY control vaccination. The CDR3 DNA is TGTGCCAGCAGGGGGCCAGCCTTAGATAGCAATCAGCCCCAGCATTTT. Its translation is CASRGPALDSNQPQHF.